The sequence of this T cell receptor (beta chain) was determined in a study of T cells in Graves' hyperthyroidism and ophthalmopathy. This CDR3 has 14 amino acids. The germline V gene has CDR1 LNHNV and CDR2 YYDKDF (reference sequence). V lost 2 bases and J lost 2, with 10 bases in between. The TCR beta CDR3 regions underwent amplification using RNA transcripts as the source. RT-PCR in the first round (using the HTBI primer set) targeted the TCR CDR3. TCRdb re-analysed the multiplex PCR reads in MiXCR, keeping a single row per CDR3 protein. The sample gives hundreds of thousands of distinct CDR3 sequences, 35% to 55% of which show up once; roughly 8.2% is in the top ten. For Graves' hyperthyroidism to be stable, ophthalmopathy could not progress within 18 months. Patients aged 18 to 65 had newly diagnosed hyperthyroidism of under 2 months' duration. General study points: Model output signaled ophthalmopathy a median around 6.9 months ahead of onset. Clonotypes that were expanded in thyroid above 0.001 mostly appeared in blood too.

This clonotype has at least ten counts. Its cognate antigen is unknown. The sequence came from a woman between 18 and 30 years old with Graves' hyperthyroidism. Sequencing was performed on peripheral blood or thyroid tissue (not recorded which). The chain carries TRBV15 and TRBJ2-7; possibly TRBD1 or TRBD2 for D (5 bases each). CDR3 sequence reads: CATSRRDGTYEQYF. CDR3 bases: TGTGCCACCAGCAGAAGGGACGGTACCTACGAGCAGTACTTC.